This T cell receptor (beta chain) emerged from a study of T cell repertoires in cytomegalovirus infection. This CDR3 has 16 residues. Germline V gene lookup returns CDR1 SGHVS and CDR2 FQNEAQ. J gave up 4 bases and V 5 bases, and 13 bases lay outside the gene matches. TCRdb re-derived calls from the reads in MiXCR, one entry per CDR3 protein. This sample carries approximately 770,000 distinct CDR3 sequences, 25% to 35% of them seen once, and the ten largest clones take around 14%. The sample holds many counts of this clonotype. The antigen is not known. This clonotype originated in a human donor in good health (CMV status not recorded). Some clones in this sample may be carry-over from other donors' samples. Sequencing was performed on cultured CD8+ T cells from PBMCs, taken from culture after CMV antigen stimulation. The chain carries TRBV7-8 and TRBJ2-7, with 8 bases fitting TRBD1. The CDR3 protein is CASSPRTGLSTYEQYV. CDR3 nucleotide sequence: TGTGCCAGCAGCCCCCGGACAGGGCTTTCCACATACGAGCAGTACGTC.